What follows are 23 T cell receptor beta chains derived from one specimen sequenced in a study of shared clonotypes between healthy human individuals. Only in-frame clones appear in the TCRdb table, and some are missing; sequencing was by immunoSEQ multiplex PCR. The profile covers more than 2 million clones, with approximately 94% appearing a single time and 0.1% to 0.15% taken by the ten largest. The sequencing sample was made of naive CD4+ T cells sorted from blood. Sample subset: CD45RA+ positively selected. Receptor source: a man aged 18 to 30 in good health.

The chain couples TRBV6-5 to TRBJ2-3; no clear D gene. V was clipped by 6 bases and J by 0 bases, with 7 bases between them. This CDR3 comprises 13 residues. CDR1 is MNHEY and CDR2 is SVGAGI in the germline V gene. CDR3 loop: CASRSASTDTQYF. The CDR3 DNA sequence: TGTGCCAGCAGGTCAGCTAGCACAGATACGCAGTATTTT.

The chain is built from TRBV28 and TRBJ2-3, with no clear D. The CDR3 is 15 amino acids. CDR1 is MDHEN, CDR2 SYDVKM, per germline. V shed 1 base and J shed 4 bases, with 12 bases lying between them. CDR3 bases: TGTGCCAGCAGTTTATATCGCCAAAAGGCAGATACGCAGTATTTT. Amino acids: CASSLYRQKADTQYF.

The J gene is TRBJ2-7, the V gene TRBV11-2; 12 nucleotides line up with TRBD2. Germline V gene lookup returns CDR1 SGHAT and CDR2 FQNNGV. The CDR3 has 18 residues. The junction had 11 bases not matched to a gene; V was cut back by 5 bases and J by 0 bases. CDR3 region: CASSQLPSGRVSSYEQYF. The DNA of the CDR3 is TGTGCCAGCAGCCAACTGCCTAGCGGGAGGGTAAGCTCCTACGAGCAGTACTTC.

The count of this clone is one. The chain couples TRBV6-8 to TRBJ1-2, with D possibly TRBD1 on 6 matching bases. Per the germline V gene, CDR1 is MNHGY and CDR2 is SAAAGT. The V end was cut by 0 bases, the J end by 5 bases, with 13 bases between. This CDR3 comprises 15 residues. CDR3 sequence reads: CASSYSRRRGYGYTF. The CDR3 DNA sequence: TGTGCCAGCAGTTACTCCCGGAGGAGGGGGTATGGCTACACCTTC.

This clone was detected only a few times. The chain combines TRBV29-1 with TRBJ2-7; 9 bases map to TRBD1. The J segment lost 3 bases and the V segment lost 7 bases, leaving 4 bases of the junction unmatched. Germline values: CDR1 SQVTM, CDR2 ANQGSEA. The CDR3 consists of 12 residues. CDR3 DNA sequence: TGCAGCGCCACAGGGGGCTTCTACGAGCAGTACTTC. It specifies CSATGGFYEQYF.

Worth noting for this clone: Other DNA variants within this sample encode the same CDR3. This CDR3 is CASSGTAYGYTF. The CDR3 nucleotides are TGTGCCAGCAGTGGTACAGCTTATGGCTACACCTTC. The rearrangement joins TRBV28 to TRBJ1-2; D is uncertain. Germline V lookup: CDR1 MDHEN, CDR2 SYDVKM. This CDR3 has 12 amino acids. Trimming stripped 5 bases from V and 5 bases from J, with 9 bases between.

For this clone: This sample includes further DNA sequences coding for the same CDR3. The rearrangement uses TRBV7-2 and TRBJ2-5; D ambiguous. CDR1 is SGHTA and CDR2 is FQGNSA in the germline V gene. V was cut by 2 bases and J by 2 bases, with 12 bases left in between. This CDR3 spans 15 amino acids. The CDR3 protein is CASSLIAGLQETQYF. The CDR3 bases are TGTGCCAGCAGCTTAATCGCCGGCCTTCAAGAGACCCAGTACTTC.

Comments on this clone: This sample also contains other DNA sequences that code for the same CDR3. The DNA of the CDR3 is TGTGCCAGCAGCCCCCAGTACGAGCAGTACTTC. As protein: CASSPQYEQYF. The chain is built from TRBV11-2 and TRBJ2-7; D call uncertain. The CDR3 is 11 amino acids. Trimming pared 5 bases from V and 4 bases from J, leaving 6 bases between. Per the germline V gene, CDR1 is SGHAT and CDR2 is FQNNGV.

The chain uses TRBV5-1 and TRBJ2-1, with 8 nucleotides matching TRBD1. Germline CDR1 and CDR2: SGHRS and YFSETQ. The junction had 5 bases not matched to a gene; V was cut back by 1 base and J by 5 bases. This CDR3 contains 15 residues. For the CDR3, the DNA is TGCGCCAGCAGCTTGCTGGACAGGGACCACAATGAGCAGTTCTTC. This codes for CASSLLDRDHNEQFF.

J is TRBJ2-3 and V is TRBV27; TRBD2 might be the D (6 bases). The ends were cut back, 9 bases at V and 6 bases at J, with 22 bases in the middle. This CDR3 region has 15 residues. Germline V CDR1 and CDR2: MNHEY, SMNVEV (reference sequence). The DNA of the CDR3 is TGTGCCAGTAGATCGGCCGGGAGACAGTTGGATACGCAGTATTTT. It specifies CASRSAGRQLDTQYF.

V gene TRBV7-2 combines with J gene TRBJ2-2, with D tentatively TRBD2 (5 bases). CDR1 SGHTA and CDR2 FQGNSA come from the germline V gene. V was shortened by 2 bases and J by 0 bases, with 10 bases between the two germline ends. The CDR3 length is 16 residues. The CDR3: CASSLLYGTNTGELFF. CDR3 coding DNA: TGTGCCAGCAGCTTATTGTACGGGACGAACACCGGGGAGCTGTTTTTT.

CDR3 nucleotide sequence: TGTGCCTGGGGGGGACTGCAATCCACTGAAGCTTTCTTT. Amino acid sequence: CAWGGLQSTEAFF. The chain uses TRBV30 and TRBJ1-1; tentative D call: TRBD1 (5 bases). The germline CDR1 and CDR2 sequences are GTSNPN and SVGIG (reference sequence). Trimming left V 5 bases short and J 4 bases short, with 14 bases between. This CDR3 comprises 13 residues.

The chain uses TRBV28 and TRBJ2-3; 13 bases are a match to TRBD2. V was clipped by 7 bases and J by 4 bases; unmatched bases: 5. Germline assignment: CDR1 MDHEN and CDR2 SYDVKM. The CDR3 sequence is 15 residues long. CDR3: CASTPLAGGSDTQYF. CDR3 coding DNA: TGTGCCAGCACCCCACTAGCGGGGGGGTCAGATACGCAGTATTTT.

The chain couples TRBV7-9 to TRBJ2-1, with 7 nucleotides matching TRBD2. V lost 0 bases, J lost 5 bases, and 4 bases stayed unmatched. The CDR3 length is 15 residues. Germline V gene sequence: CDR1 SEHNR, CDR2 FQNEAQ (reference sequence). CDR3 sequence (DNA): TGTGCCAGCAGCTTAGCGAGCGGGACTAACAATGAGCAGTTCTTC. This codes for CASSLASGTNNEQFF. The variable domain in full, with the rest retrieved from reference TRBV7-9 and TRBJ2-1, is DTGVSQNPRHKITKRGQNVTFRCDPISEHNRLYWYRQTLGQGPEFLTYFQNEAQLEKSRLLSDRFSAERPKGSFSTLEIQRTEQGDSAMYLCASSLASGTNNEQFFGPGTRLTVL.

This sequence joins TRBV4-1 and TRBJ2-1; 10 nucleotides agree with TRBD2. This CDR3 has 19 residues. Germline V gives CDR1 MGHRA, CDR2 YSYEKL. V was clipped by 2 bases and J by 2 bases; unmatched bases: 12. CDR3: CASSQPLRVSGRTYNEQFF. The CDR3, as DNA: TGCGCCAGCAGCCAACCGCTCAGGGTTAGCGGGAGGACCTACAATGAGCAGTTCTTC.

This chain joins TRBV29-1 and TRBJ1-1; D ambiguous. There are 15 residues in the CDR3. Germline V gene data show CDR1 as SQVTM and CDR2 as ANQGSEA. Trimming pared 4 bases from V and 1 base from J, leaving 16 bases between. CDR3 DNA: TGCAGCGTTGTTCCGCCGCTAAGGGAGAACACTGAAGCTTTCTTT. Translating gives CSVVPPLRENTEAFF.

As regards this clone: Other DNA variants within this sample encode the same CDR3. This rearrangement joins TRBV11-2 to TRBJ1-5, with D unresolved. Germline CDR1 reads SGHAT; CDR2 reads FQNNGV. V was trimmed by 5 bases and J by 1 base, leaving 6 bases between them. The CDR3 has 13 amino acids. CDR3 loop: CASSLDSNQPQHF. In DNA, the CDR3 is TGTGCCAGCAGCCTGGACAGCAATCAGCCCCAGCATTTT.

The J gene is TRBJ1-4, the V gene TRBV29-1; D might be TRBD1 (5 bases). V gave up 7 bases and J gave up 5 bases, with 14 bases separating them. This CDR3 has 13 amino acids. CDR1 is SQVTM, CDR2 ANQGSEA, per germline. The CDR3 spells CSANKGPNEKLFF. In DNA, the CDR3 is TGCAGCGCCAACAAGGGGCCCAATGAAAAACTGTTTTTT.

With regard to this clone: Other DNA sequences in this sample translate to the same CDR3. The CDR3 loop reads CASSLGQGDEKLFF. As DNA, the CDR3 is TGTGCCAGCAGCTTAGGTCAGGGAGATGAAAAACTGTTTTTT. The J gene is TRBJ1-4, the V gene TRBV7-9; the D gene is possibly TRBD1 (5 bases). The CDR3 spans 14 residues. CDR1 is SEHNR and CDR2 is FQNEAQ in the germline V gene (reference sequence). Trimming took off 1 base at V and 6 bases at J, with 9 bases between the two ends.

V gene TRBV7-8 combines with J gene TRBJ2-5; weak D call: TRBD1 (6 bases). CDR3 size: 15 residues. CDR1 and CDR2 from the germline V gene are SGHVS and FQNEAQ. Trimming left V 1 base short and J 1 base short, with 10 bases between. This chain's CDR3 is CASSLVGGFQETQYF. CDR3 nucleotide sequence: TGTGCCAGCAGCTTAGTAGGGGGATTCCAAGAGACCCAGTACTTC. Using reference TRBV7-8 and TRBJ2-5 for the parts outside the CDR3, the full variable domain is GAGVSQSPRYKVAKRGQDVALRCDPISGHVSLFWYQQALGQGPEFLTYFQNEAQLDKSGLPSDRFFAERPEGSVSTLKIQRTQQEDSAVYLCASSLVGGFQETQYFGPGTRLLVL.

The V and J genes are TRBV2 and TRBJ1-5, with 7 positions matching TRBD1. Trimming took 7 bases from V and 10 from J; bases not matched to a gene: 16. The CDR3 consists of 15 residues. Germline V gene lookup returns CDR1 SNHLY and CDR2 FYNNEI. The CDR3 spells CASKRAMTGMRPQHF. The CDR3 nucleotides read TGTGCCAGCAAAAGGGCGATGACAGGGATGCGTCCCCAGCATTTT.

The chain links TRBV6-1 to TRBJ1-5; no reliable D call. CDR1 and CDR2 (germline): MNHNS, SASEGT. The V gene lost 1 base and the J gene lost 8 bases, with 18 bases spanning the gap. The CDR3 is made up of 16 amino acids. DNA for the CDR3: TGTGCCAGCAGTGAAGTAACGGCTGCGGGGTACAAGCCCCAGCATTTT. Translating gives CASSEVTAAGYKPQHF.

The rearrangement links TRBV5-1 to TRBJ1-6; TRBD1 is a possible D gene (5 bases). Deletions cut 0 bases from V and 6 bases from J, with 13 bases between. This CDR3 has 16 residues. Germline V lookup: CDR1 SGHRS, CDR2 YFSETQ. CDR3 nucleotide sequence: TGCGCCAGCAGCTTGGAGTCGGGGGGATTTAATTCACCCCTCCACTTT. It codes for CASSLESGGFNSPLHF. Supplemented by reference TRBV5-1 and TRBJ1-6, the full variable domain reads KAGVTQTPRYLIKTRGQQVTLSCSPISGHRSVSWYQQTPGQGLQFLFEYFSETQRNKGNFPGRFSGRQFSNSRSEMNVSTLELGDSALYLCASSLESGGFNSPLHFGNGTRLTVT.